The rows below give T cell receptor beta chains drawn from one sample of a study of shared clonotypes between healthy human individuals. Sequencing was performed with immunoSEQ multiplex PCR; in TCRdb, only in-frame clones are kept and a portion is missing. The data hold a few hundred thousand clones, with 50% to 80% observed a single time. Sample: memory CD4+ T cells sorted from blood. Every receptor here comes from a young man in good health. The CDR3 runs from the conserved cysteine through the conserved F or W. A D gene is named only where the DNA matches it firmly. The size of a clone is reported for some rows only, either as once, few or many, or as a class for expanded clones.

clone size	D gene	V gene	J gene	CDR3 protein	CDR3 DNA
-	TRBD1	TRBV19	TRBJ1-2	CASSPRDRGPGYTF	TGTGCCAGTAGTCCGAGGGACAGGGGTCCCGGCTACACCTTC
-	-	TRBV7-3	TRBJ2-3	CASSLREGDTQYF	TGTGCCAGCAGCTTACGAGAGGGAGATACGCAGTATTTT
-	-	TRBV9	TRBJ2-1	CASSPRGVPSYNEQFF	TGTGCCAGCAGCCCAAGGGGAGTTCCTTCCTACAATGAGCAGTTCTTC
-	-	TRBV19	TRBJ2-6	CASSTDFSGANVLTF	TGTGCCAGTAGTACGGACTTCTCTGGGGCCAACGTCCTGACTTTC
-	TRBD2	TRBV6-1	TRBJ2-2	CASRLAWTGELFF	TGTGCCAGCAGACTAGCGTGGACCGGGGAGCTGTTTTTT
-	-	TRBV2	TRBJ1-1	CASRPRARNTEAFF	TGTGCCAGCAGGCCCAGAGCACGGAACACTGAAGCTTTCTTT
-	TRBD1	TRBV7-8	TRBJ1-5	CASSLDRYSNQPQHF	TGTGCCAGCAGCCTGGACAGGTATAGCAATCAGCCCCAGCATTTT
-	-	TRBV18	TRBJ1-2	CASSLGGGANYGYTF	TGTGCCAGCTCACTCGGAGGGGGAGCTAACTATGGCTACACCTTC
-	-	TRBV11-2	TRBJ2-1	CASSLGPSYNEQFF	TGTGCCAGCAGCTTAGGCCCTTCCTACAATGAGCAGTTCTTC
-	-	TRBV18	TRBJ2-1	CASSLQTVYNEQFF	TGTGCCAGCTCACTACAGACAGTTTACAATGAGCAGTTCTTC
-	TRBD2	TRBV19	TRBJ2-1	CASSINRGRATNEQFF	TGTGCCAGTAGTATCAATCGCGGGAGGGCGACAAATGAGCAGTTCTTC
many	-	TRBV7-2	TRBJ2-7	CASSLGGSAYEQYF	TGTGCCAGCAGCTTAGGGGGGAGCGCGTACGAGCAGTACTTC
-	-	TRBV9	TRBJ1-1	CASSVARDDSEAFF	TGTGCCAGCAGCGTAGCTAGGGACGACTCTGAAGCTTTCTTT
-	TRBD2	TRBV19	TRBJ2-7	CASSTGAPLAGYSYEQYF	TGTGCCAGTAGTACCGGGGCCCCACTAGCGGGATATTCGTACGAGCAGTACTTC
-	-	TRBV5-4	TRBJ2-7	CASSLRGDMGMEQYF	TGTGCCAGCAGCTTGAGGGGGGACATGGGTATGGAGCAGTACTTC
-	-	TRBV7-9	TRBJ1-2	CASSLMGVRGYTF	TGTGCCAGCAGCTTAATGGGGGTCAGAGGCTACACCTTC
-	TRBD2	TRBV4-3	TRBJ2-1	CASSYGGGSGYNEQFF	TGCGCCAGCAGCTACGGTGGCGGGAGCGGCTACAATGAGCAGTTCTTC
-	-	TRBV11-2	TRBJ2-1	CASSIDRWRDEQFF	TGTGCCAGCAGCATCGACAGGTGGAGGGATGAGCAGTTCTTC
-	TRBD1	TRBV19	TRBJ1-5	CASSLSGTGTNQPQHF	TGTGCCAGTAGCCTATCCGGGACAGGGACGAATCAGCCCCAGCATTTT
-	-	TRBV30	TRBJ2-6	CAREGKSGANVLTF	TGTGCCCGCGAGGGGAAATCTGGGGCCAACGTCCTGACTTTC
few	-	TRBV5-6	TRBJ2-1	CASSPQPGKNEQFF	TGTGCCAGCAGCCCTCAACCCGGGAAAAATGAGCAGTTCTTC
-	TRBD2	TRBV27	TRBJ2-3	CASRTSHGAGGGGTQYF	TGTGCCAGCAGAACCTCGCATGGGGCGGGGGGCGGAGGGACGCAGTATTTT
-	-	TRBV18	TRBJ2-5	CASSPGGDETQYF	TGTGCCAGCTCACCCGGGGGAGACGAGACCCAGTACTTC
-	TRBD2	TRBV15	TRBJ2-1	CATSRDRIGGGPRQFF	TGTGCCACCAGCAGAGATCGGATCGGCGGGGGACCGAGGCAGTTCTTC
-	TRBD1	TRBV9	TRBJ1-4	CASSHPRGGTGLEKLFF	TGTGCCAGCAGCCACCCACGGGGGGGGACAGGGCTCGAAAAACTGTTTTTT
-	-	TRBV19	TRBJ1-1	CASEAAPVGATEAFF	TGTGCCAGTGAGGCTGCGCCTGTGGGGGCCACTGAAGCTTTCTTT